The 18 T cell receptor beta chains in this list originate from one sample, sequenced in a study of shared clonotypes between healthy human individuals. Assay used: immunoSEQ multiplex PCR; TCRdb lists only in-frame clones, some missing. The sample comprises more than 400,000 clones, 95% to 97% of which are singletons, and approximately 0.06% rests with the top ten. Sequenced input: naive CD4+ T cells sorted from blood. Regarding subset: CD45RA+ positively selected. The receptors were gathered from a woman younger than 45 in good health.

The chain links TRBV6-6 to TRBJ2-3; D unresolved. CDR1 and CDR2 from the germline V gene are MNHNY and SVGAGI (reference sequence). The germline V and J ends were trimmed by 5 bases and 4 bases, with 4 bases remaining between them. The length of the CDR3 is 11 residues. The CDR3 DNA follows: TGTGCCAGCAGTACCCCAGATACGCAGTATTTT. Translating gives CASSTPDTQYF.

The chain joins TRBV28 to TRBJ1-3; TRBD1 is a possible D gene (6 bases). The V end lost 7 bases, the J end lost 0 bases, and 13 bases lay between the germline ends. The CDR3 length is 15 residues. Looked up from germline, CDR1 is MDHEN and CDR2 is SYDVKM. CDR3 in DNA: TGTGCCAGCACCCGGGGGCCAAACTCTGGAAACACCATATATTTT. Translated: CASTRGPNSGNTIYF.

This clone was seen only once. This chain uses TRBV5-6 with TRBJ1-5, with TRBD1 identical over 10 bases. V was clipped by 1 base and J by 6 bases; unmatched bases: 10. The CDR3 is 17 amino acids. Germline V gene data show CDR1 as SGHDT and CDR2 as YYEEEE. The CDR3 sequence is CASSLFFGTGEGQPQHF. For the CDR3, the DNA is TGTGCCAGCAGCTTGTTTTTTGGGACAGGGGAGGGTCAGCCCCAGCATTTT.

V and J are TRBV19 and TRBJ1-1; D is uncertain. V was clipped by 6 bases and J by 0 bases, with 5 bases between them. Germline CDR1 reads LNHDA; CDR2 reads SQIVND (reference sequence). The CDR3 extends over 12 amino acids. DNA for the CDR3: TGTGCCAGTAGCAAAATGAACACTGAAGCTTTCTTT. It is translated as CASSKMNTEAFF.

V usage is TRBV19 and J usage is TRBJ2-3; no clear D. The germline CDR1 and CDR2 sequences are LNHDA and SQIVND (reference sequence). V was shortened by 5 bases and J by 2 bases, with 11 bases between the two germline ends. The CDR3 totals 14 residues. The CDR3 nucleotides are TGTGCCAGTAGTCCCTGGGGTGTCACAGATACGCAGTATTTT. It encodes CASSPWGVTDTQYF.

The chain uses TRBV21-1 and TRBJ2-4; the table calls TRBD1, which could not be checked here. TRBV21-1 is given as a pseudogene. This CDR3 spans 18 amino acids. This chain's CDR3 is CASSKVVKGPLPQNIQYF. The CDR3 DNA sequence: TGTGCCAGCAGCAAAGTTGTTAAGGGGCCGCTTCCCCAAAACATTCAGTACTTC.

This chain joins TRBV7-9 and TRBJ1-1, with no clear D. Germline CDR1 and CDR2: SEHNR and FQNEAQ (reference sequence). Trimming cost V 1 base and J 1 base, with 4 bases left between them. This CDR3 has 13 residues. The chain's CDR3 is CASSLGQNTEAFF. CDR3 coding DNA: TGTGCCAGCAGCTTAGGGCAGAACACTGAAGCTTTCTTT.

This rearrangement joins TRBV19 to TRBJ2-1; TRBD1 is a possible D gene (5 bases). The CDR3 is 13 amino acids. Germline V gives CDR1 LNHDA, CDR2 SQIVND (reference sequence). The V gene lost 1 base and the J gene lost 11 bases, with 12 bases spanning the gap. CDR3 residues: CASSIVQTEQQFF. The CDR3 region has the DNA TGTGCCAGTAGTATAGTACAGACAGAACAGCAGTTCTTC.

The chain carries TRBV18 and TRBJ2-7; D not certain. The germline V gene has CDR1 KGHSH and CDR2 LQKENI. This CDR3 contains 12 residues. The V gene lost 4 bases and the J gene lost 4 bases, with 8 bases spanning the gap. CDR3 amino acids: CASSRNGYEQYF. The CDR3 DNA reads TGTGCCAGCTCACGGAACGGTTACGAGCAGTACTTC. Full variable domain (outside the CDR3, taken from reference TRBV18 and TRBJ2-7): NAGVMQNPRHLVRRRGQEARLRCSPMKGHSHVYWYRQLPEEGLKFMVYLQKENIIDESGMPKERFSAEFPKEGPSILRIQQVVRGDSAAYFCASSRNGYEQYFGPGTRLTVT.

V gene TRBV7-8 combines with J gene TRBJ2-7; D possibly corresponds to TRBD1 (6 bases). The germline CDR1 and CDR2 sequences are SGHVS and FQNEAQ. V gave up 0 bases and J gave up 6 bases, with 15 bases separating them. The CDR3 sequence is 15 residues long. The chain's CDR3 is CASSLAGALGSEQYF. As DNA, the CDR3 is TGTGCCAGCAGCTTAGCGGGGGCTCTAGGATCCGAGCAGTACTTC. Full variable domain (missing parts from reference TRBV7-8 and TRBJ2-7): GAGVSQSPRYKVAKRGQDVALRCDPISGHVSLFWYQQALGQGPEFLTYFQNEAQLDKSGLPSDRFFAERPEGSVSTLKIQRTQQEDSAVYLCASSLAGALGSEQYFGPGTRLTVT.

The chain combines TRBV5-4 with TRBJ2-7, with D unresolved. The germline gives CDR1 SGHNT, CDR2 YYREEE (reference sequence). This CDR3 comprises 13 residues. Trimming stripped 4 bases from V and 5 bases from J, with 13 bases between. CDR3 coding DNA: TGTGCCAGCAGCGACCGGGTCCCCCACGAGCAGTACTTC. It translates to CASSDRVPHEQYF. Looking up the rest from reference TRBV5-4 and TRBJ2-7 gives the full variable domain: ETGVTQSPTHLIKTRGQQVTLRCSSQSGHNTVSWYQQALGQGPQFIFQYYREEENGRGNFPPRFSGLQFPNYSSELNVNALELDDSALYLCASSDRVPHEQYFGPGTRLTVT.

The chain recombines TRBV2 with TRBJ2-1, with 8 bases aligning to TRBD2. The ends lost 8 bases at V and 5 bases at J; junction bases unmatched: 5. Looked up from germline, CDR1 is SNHLY and CDR2 is FYNNEI. CDR3 length: 13 residues. The CDR3: CASFSGINNEQFF. CDR3 nucleotides: TGTGCCAGCTTTAGCGGGATAAACAATGAGCAGTTCTTC.

The sample holds one count of this clone. V usage is TRBV19 and J usage is TRBJ2-7, with D possibly matching TRBD2 (5 bases). The CDR3 contains 13 residues. V was shortened by 3 bases and J by 3 bases, with 9 bases between the two germline ends. CDR1 is LNHDA, CDR2 SQIVND, per germline (reference sequence). The CDR3 nucleotides read TGTGCCAGTAGTATGATTCGGGGCTACGAGCAGTACTTC. This translates into CASSMIRGYEQYF.

The chain recombines TRBV4-1 with TRBJ2-6, with D unclear. Trimming removed 1 base from V and 3 bases from J, with 7 bases in between. The CDR3 is 15 amino acids. Germline V CDR1 and CDR2: MGHRA, YSYEKL. CDR3 loop: CASSQVTRGANVLTF. CDR3 sequence (DNA): TGCGCCAGCAGCCAAGTTACCCGTGGGGCCAACGTCCTGACTTTC.

The rearrangement links TRBV6-6 to TRBJ2-5; D might be TRBD2 (6 bases). Germline V gene data show CDR1 as MNHNY and CDR2 as SVGAGI (reference sequence). The V and J ends lost 2 bases and 4 bases respectively, with 17 bases between them. The CDR3 runs 16 residues. CDR3 in amino acids: CASSYARQGGSETQYF. The CDR3 DNA is TGTGCCAGCAGTTACGCCCGGCAGGGAGGTTCAGAGACCCAGTACTTC.

This chain uses TRBV28 with TRBJ1-2; 8 bases fit TRBD1. Germline V gene data show CDR1 as MDHEN and CDR2 as SYDVKM. V shed 4 bases, J shed 7 bases, and the junction held 8 bases outside the gene matches. The CDR3 has 14 residues. CDR3 region: CASSSGGRSSGYTF. The CDR3 coding sequence is TGTGCCAGCAGTTCAGGGGGCCGCTCTAGTGGCTACACCTTC.

The rearrangement uses TRBV6-4 and TRBJ2-5, with D uncertain. V was pared by 1 base and J by 4 bases, with 4 bases between. Looked up from germline, CDR1 is MRHNA and CDR2 is SNTAGT. This CDR3 comprises 12 residues. As DNA, the CDR3 is TGTGCCAGCAGTGACTGGGGAGAGACCCAGTACTTC. Its protein product is CASSDWGETQYF.

V and J are TRBV15 and TRBJ2-5, with 15 bases that match TRBD2. The V gene end was trimmed by 1 base and the J gene end by 1 base; junction bases not matched to a gene: 1. CDR3 length: 17 amino acids. CDR1 and CDR2 from the germline V gene are LNHNV and YYDKDF (reference sequence). The CDR3 DNA reads as TGTGCCACCAGCAGAGGGGGACTAGCGGGAGGCCAAGAGACCCAGTACTTC. It codes for CATSRGGLAGGQETQYF.